This TCR beta chain stems from a study of cytomegalovirus exposure and HLA in healthy donors. Study results and caveats: In a later analysis, a genetic analysis reported fewer productive-TCR N-insertions in an Asian-associated ancestry cluster than the cohort average. A later analysis showed that HLA-associated TCR beta chains had undergone more clonal expansion than equally common others. Per published accounts, TCR beta sequences correctly predicted the HLA-A and HLA-B alleles of most subjects.

The PCR made use of 60 Vbeta and 13 Jbeta primers. Profiled with immunoSEQ multiplex PCR; TCRdb holds only in-frame clones, not every one. The repertoire holds more than 140,000 clones, with approximately 79% as singletons. Concerning this clone: The antigen is undetermined.

Germline V CDR1 and CDR2: MGHRA, YSYEKL. With 1 base clipped from V and 6 bases from J, the junction kept 8 bases outside the gene matches. This CDR3 contains 16 residues. The sequencing sample was made of PBMCs. The chain couples TRBV4-1 to TRBJ2-1; 8 bases align to TRBD2. The TCR sequence derives from a male donor in good health and CMV-seronegative. The CDR3 sequence is CASSQGASGYSNEQFF. CDR3 sequence (DNA): TGCGCCAGCAGCCAAGGGGCTAGCGGGTACAGCAATGAGCAGTTCTTC.